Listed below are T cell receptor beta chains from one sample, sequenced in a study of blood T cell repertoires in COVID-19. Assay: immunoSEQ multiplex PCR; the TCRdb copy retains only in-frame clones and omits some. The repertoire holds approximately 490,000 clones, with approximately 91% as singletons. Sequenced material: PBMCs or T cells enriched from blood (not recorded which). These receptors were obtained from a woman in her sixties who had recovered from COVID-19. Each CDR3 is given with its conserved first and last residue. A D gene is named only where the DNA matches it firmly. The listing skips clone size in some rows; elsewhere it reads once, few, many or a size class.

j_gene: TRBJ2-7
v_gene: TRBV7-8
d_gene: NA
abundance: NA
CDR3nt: TGTGCCAGCAGCTTTCGGGCAGGGACCTACGAGCAGTACTTC
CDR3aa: CASSFRAGTYEQYF

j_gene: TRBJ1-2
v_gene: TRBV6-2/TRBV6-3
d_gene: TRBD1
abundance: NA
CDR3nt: TGTGCCAGCAGTTATGACAGGGTCTGGGACTATGGCTACACCTTC
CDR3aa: CASSYDRVWDYGYTF

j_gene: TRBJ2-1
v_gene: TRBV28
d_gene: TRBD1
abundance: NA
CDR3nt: TGTGCCAGCAGTACAACCGGGACAGGGACACCGTTTGAGCAGTTCTTC
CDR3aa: CASSTTGTGTPFEQFF

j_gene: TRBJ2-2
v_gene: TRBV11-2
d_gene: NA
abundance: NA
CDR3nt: TGTGCCAGCAGCTCATGGTGGAGGGGTGCCACCGGGGAGCTGTTTTTT
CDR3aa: CASSSWWRGATGELFF

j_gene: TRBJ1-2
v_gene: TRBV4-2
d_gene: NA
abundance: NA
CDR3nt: TGTGCCAGCAGCCAAGAGGGGGCACCGTTCTATGGCTACACCTTC
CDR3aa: CASSQEGAPFYGYTF

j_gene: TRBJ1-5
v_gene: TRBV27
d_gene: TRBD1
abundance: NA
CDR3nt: TGTGCCAGCACTCGGACAGGGAGGTCCAATCAGCCCCAGCATTTT
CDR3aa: CASTRTGRSNQPQHF

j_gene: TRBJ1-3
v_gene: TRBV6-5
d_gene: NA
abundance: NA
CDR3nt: TGTGCCAGCAGTTTACAGGGAAATGGAAACACCATATATTTT
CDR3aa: CASSLQGNGNTIYF

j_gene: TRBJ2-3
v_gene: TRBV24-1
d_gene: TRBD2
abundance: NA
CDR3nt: TGTGCCACCAGTGGGTGGGACTACGGCACAGATACGCAGTATTTT
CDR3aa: CATSGWDYGTDTQYF

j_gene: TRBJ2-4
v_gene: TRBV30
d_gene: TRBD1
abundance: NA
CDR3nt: TGTGCCTGGACCCGGGACAGGGGAGACATTCAGTACTTC
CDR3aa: CAWTRDRGDIQYF

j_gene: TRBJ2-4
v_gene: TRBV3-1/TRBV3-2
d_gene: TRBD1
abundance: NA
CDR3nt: TGTGCCAGCAGCCGGCAGACAGGGTCCAAAAACATTCAGTACTTC
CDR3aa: CASSRQTGSKNIQYF

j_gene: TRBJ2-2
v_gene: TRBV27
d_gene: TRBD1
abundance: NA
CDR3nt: TGTGCCAGCAGTTTATCGGGACAGGGGTACACCGGGGAGCTGTTTTTT
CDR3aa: CASSLSGQGYTGELFF

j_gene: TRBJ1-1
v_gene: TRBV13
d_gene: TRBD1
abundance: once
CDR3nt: TGTGCCAGCAGCCCGGACAGGACCGTGAACACTGAAGCTTTCTTT
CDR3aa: CASSPDRTVNTEAFF

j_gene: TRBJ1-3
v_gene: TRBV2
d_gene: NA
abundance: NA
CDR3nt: TGTGCCAGCAAACAAACTAGCTCTGGAAACACCATATATTTT
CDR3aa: CASKQTSSGNTIYF

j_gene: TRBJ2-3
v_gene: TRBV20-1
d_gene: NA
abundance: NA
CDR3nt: TGCAGTGCTCCAGGGGCAGATACGCAGTATTTT
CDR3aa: CSAPGADTQYF

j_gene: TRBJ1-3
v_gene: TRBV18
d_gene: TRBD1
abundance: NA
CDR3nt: TGTGCCAGCTCTCTAGGACAGGCAAGCTCTGGAAACACCATATATTTT
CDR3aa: CASSLGQASSGNTIYF

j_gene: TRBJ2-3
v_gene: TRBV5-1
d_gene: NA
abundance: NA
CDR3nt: TGCGCCAGCAGCACAGGGTGGGGACAAAGGACAGATACGCAGTATTTT
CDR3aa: CASSTGWGQRTDTQYF

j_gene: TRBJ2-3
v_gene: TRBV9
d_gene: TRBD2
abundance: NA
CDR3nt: TGTGCCAGCAGCGTCCGACTAGCGGGGGGTGATACGCAGTATTTT
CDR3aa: CASSVRLAGGDTQYF

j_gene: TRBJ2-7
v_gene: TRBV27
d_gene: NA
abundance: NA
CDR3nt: TGTGCCAGCAGCTCCAGGGGTTACGAGCAGTACTTC
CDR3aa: CASSSRGYEQYF

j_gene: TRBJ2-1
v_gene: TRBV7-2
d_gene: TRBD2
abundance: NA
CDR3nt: TGTGCCAGCAGCCTCCCTAGCGGATACAATGAGCAGTTCTTC
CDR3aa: CASSLPSGYNEQFF

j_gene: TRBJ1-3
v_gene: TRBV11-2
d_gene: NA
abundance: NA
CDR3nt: TGTGCCAGCAGCTTAGTTCGGAGTTCCTCTGGAAACACCATATATTTT
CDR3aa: CASSLVRSSSGNTIYF

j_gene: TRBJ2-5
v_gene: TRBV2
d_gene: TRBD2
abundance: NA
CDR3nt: TGTGCCGGAGCCGGGACTAGAGGGGAGACCCAGTACTTC
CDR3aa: CAGAGTRGETQYF

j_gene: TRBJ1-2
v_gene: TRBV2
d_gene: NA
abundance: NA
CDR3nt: TGTGCCAGCATCACAGCTTTTATTAACTATGGCTACACCTTC
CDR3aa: CASITAFINYGYTF

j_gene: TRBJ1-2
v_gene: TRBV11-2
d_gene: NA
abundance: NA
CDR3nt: TGTGCCAGCAGCTTAGATCGGGGTGGAGCAGTTTATGGCTACACCTTC
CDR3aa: CASSLDRGGAVYGYTF

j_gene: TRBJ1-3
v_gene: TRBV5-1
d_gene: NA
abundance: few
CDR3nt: TGCGCCAGCAGCTTGGGGGTAGGAGGGAACACCATATATTTT
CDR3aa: CASSLGVGGNTIYF

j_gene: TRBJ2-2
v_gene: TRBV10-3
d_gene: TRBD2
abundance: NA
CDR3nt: TGTGCCATCAGTAAGACTAGCGGGGGGTACACCGGGGAGCTGTTTTTT
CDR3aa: CAISKTSGGYTGELFF

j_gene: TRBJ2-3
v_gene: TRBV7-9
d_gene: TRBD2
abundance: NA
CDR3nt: TGTGCCAGCAGCTCAAGCGGGGGCCCGGGCACAGATACGCAGTATTTT
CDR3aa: CASSSSGGPGTDTQYF

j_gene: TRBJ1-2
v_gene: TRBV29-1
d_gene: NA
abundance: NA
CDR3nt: TGCAGCGTTGAGGAGGATGGCTACACCTTC
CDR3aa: CSVEEDGYTF

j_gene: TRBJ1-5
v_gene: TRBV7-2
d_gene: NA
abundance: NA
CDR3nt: TGTGCCAGCACCTCAACAGGGAATAGCAATCAGCCCCAGCATTTT
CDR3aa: CASTSTGNSNQPQHF

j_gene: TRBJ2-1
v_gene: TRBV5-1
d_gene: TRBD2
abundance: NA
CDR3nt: TGCGCCAGCAGCTACCGCGGGGGGTGGTACAATGAGCAGTTCTTC
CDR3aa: CASSYRGGWYNEQFF

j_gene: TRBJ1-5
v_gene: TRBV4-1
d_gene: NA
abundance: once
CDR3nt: TGCGCCAGCAGCCAAGAACAGGGAGCCCAGCCCCAGCATTTT
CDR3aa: CASSQEQGAQPQHF

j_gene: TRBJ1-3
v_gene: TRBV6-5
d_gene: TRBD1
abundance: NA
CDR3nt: TGTGCCAGCAGTTACTCCCGGGACAGTCTGTGGATATATTTT
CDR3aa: CASSYSRDSLWIYF

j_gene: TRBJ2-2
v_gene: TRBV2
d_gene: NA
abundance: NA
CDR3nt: TGTGCCAGCAGTCCTAGCGCCGGGGAGCTGTTTTTT
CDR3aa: CASSPSAGELFF

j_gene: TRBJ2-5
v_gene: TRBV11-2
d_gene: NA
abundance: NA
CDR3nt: TGTGCCAGCAGGGCCCAGTCGGGGTGGCAAGAGACCCAGTACTTC
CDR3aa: CASRAQSGWQETQYF

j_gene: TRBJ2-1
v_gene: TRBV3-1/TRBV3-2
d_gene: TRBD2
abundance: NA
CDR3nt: TGTGCCAGCAGCCAAGGGCGGGGGGGCTGGAATGAGCAGTTCTTC
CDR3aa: CASSQGRGGWNEQFF

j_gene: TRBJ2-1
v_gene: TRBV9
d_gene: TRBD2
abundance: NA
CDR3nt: TGTGCCAGCAGCGTTGGACCGGGACTAGCGGGGCCCAATGAGCAGTTCTTC
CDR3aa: CASSVGPGLAGPNEQFF

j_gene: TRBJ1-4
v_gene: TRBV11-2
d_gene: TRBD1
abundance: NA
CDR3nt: TGTGCCAGCAGCTCCCAGGGGGCTTATGAAAAACTGTTTTTT
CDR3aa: CASSSQGAYEKLFF

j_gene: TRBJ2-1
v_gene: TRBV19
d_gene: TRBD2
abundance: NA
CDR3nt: TGTGCCAGTAGTCCTGGACTAGCGGGGGTAAATGAGCAGTTCTTC
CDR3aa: CASSPGLAGVNEQFF

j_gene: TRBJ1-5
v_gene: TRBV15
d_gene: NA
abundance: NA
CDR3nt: TGTGCCACCAGCATTCTGAGGGCGGAACAGCCCCAGCATTTT
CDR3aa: CATSILRAEQPQHF

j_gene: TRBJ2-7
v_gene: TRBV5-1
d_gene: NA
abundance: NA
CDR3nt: TGCGCCAGCAGCTTGGGGGACATGGGCTACGAGCAGTACTTC
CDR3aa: CASSLGDMGYEQYF

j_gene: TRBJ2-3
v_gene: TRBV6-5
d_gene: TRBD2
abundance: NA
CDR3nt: TGTGCCAGCAGTTCTAGCGGGGGGGGGCAGTATTTT
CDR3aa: CASSSSGGGQYF

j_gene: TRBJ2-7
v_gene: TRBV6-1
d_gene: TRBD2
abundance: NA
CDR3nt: TGTGCCAGCAGTGTTTGGAGGTCGGGGGGTAGAACCTACGAGCAGTACTTC
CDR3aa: CASSVWRSGGRTYEQYF

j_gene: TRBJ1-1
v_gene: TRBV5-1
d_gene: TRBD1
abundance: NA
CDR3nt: TGCGCCAGCAGCGCCAGGACAGGTACTTTCAACACTGAAGCTTTCTTT
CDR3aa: CASSARTGTFNTEAFF

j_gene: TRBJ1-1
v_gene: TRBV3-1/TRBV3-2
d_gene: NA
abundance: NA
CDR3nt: TGTGCCAGCAGCCAATGGGGTGAGGGCAAGAACACTGAAGCTTTCTTT
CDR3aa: CASSQWGEGKNTEAFF

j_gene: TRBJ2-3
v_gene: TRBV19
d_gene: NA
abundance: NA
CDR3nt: TGTGCCAGTAGTATTGCAGGGTCGGACACAGATACGCAGTATTTT
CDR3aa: CASSIAGSDTDTQYF

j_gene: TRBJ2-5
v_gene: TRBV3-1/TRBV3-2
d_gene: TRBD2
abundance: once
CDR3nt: TGTGCCAGCAGCCAAGCGGGACTAGCGGTCAGGGAGACCCAGTACTTC
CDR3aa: CASSQAGLAVRETQYF

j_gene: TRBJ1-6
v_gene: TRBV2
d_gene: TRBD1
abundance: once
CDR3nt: TGTGCCAGCAGTTTGGACAGGGATAATTCACCCCTCCACTTT
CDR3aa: CASSLDRDNSPLHF

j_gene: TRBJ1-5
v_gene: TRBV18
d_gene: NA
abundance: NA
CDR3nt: TGTGCCAGCTCACCACTACCAGGGACAACGGATCAGCCCCAGCATTTT
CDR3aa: CASSPLPGTTDQPQHF

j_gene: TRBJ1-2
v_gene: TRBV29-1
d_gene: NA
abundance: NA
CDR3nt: TGCAGCGTTGGAGGGCCCGACTATGGCTACACCTTC
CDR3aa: CSVGGPDYGYTF

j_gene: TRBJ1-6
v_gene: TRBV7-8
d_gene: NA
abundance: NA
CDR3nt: TGTGCCAGCAGCTTCTTAGGGCAGGGCCCATATAATTCACCCCTCCACTTT
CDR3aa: CASSFLGQGPYNSPLHF

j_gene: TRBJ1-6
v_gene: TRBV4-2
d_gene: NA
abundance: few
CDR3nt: TGTGCCAGCAGCCAAGCCTCTCAGGGGACCCTCAATTCACCCCTCCACTTT
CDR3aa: CASSQASQGTLNSPLHF